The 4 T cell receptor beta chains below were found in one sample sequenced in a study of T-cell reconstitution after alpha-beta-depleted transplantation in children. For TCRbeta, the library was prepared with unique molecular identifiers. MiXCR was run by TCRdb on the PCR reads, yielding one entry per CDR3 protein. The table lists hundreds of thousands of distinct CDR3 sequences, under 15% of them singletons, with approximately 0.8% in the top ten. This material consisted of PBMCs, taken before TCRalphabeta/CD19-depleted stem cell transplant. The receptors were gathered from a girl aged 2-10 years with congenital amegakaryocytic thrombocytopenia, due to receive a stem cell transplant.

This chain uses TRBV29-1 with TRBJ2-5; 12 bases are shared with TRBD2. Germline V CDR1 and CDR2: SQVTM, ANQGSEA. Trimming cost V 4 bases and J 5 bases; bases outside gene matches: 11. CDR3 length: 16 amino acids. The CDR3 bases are TGCAGCGTTGTTTGGGCTAGCGGGAGGGCCCTGGAGACCCAGTACTTC. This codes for CSVVWASGRALETQYF.

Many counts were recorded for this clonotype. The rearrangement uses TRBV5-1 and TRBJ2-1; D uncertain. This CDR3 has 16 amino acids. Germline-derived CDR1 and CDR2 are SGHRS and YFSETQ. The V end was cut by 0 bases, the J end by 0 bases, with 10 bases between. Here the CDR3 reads CASSLEPSSSYNEQFF. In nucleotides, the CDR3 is TGCGCCAGCAGCTTGGAACCCTCGAGCTCCTACAATGAGCAGTTCTTC.

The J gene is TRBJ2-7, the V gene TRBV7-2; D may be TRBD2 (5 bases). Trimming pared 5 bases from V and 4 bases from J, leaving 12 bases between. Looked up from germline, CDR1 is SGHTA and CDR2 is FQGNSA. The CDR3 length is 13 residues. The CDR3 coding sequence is TGTGCCAGCAGCCCCCGAGGACTGTACGAGCAGTACTTC. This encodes CASSPRGLYEQYF.

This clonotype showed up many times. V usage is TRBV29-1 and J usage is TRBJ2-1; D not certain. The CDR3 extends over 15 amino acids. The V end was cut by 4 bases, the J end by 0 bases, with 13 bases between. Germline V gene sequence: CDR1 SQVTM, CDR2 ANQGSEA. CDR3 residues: CSVAAESSSYNEQFF. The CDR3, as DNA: TGCAGCGTTGCGGCAGAATCAAGCTCCTACAATGAGCAGTTCTTC.